The T cell receptor (beta chain) under discussion was sequenced for a study of cytomegalovirus exposure and HLA in healthy donors. Study-level findings and limits: In an earlier analysis, in roughly 600 donors, most V segments appeared productive either ~90% or ~30% of the time. It was reported in a later analysis that an Asian-associated ancestry cluster showed fewer N-insertions than the roughly 710-donor mean. Some TCR beta chains (around 160 of them) were listed as cytomegalovirus-associated.

Primers: 60 Vbeta forward and 13 Jbeta reverse. Repertoires were generated with immunoSEQ multiplex PCR, while TCRdb's copy carries only in-frame clones and drops some. The data show around 120,000 clones, around 70% seen once. With respect to this clone: Its antigen is unidentified.

V gave up 2 bases and J gave up 8 bases, with 15 bases separating them. The CDR3 consists of 14 residues. Germline lookup yields CDR1 GTSNPN and CDR2 SVGIG (reference sequence). The receptor was derived from a middle-aged woman in good health and CMV-seronegative. The specimen sequenced was PBMCs. The J gene is TRBJ1-4, the V gene TRBV30, with D possibly TRBD1 on 5 matching bases. The CDR3 protein is CAWSRDLVEEKLFF. The CDR3 DNA follows: TGTGCCTGGAGTCGGGACTTGGTTGAGGAAAAACTGTTTTTT.